The 20 T cell receptor beta chains below all came from one sample that was sequenced in a study of siplizumab effects on memory and regulatory T cells. Sequencing used immunoSEQ multiplex PCR; TCRdb keeps in-frame clones, though not all of them. The sample includes about 91,000 clones, approximately 97% of them seen just once. Sequencing used naive CD4+ T cells sorted from blood. These receptors all stem from a human donor in good health.

This chain links TRBV11-1 with TRBJ2-1; D not resolved. In germline, CDR1 is SGHAT, CDR2 FQDESV (reference sequence). This CDR3 has 12 residues. The ends were cut back, 4 bases at V and 8 bases at J, with 9 bases in the middle. CDR3 sequence reads: CASSSTVYEQFF. CDR3 in DNA: TGTGCCAGCAGCTCCACCGTCTATGAGCAGTTCTTC.

The rearrangement uses TRBV4-1 and TRBJ2-2; possibly TRBD1 for D (5 bases). Germline V CDR1 and CDR2: MGHRA, YSYEKL. The CDR3 length is 16 residues. With 0 bases removed from V and 7 bases from J, the gap between germline ends came to 15 bases. CDR3 DNA: TGCGCCAGCAGCCAAGATAAAGGACAAGTGGTCGGGGAGCTGTTTTTT. This gives the protein CASSQDKGQVVGELFF.

The gene calls are TRBV7-2 and TRBJ2-1; 9 bases line up with TRBD1. The CDR3 is made up of 16 amino acids. CDR1 is SGHTA and CDR2 is FQGNSA in the germline V gene. The V segment lost 3 bases and the J segment 7 bases; nucleotides outside the gene matches: 10. This CDR3 reads CASSFETGGGLNEQFF. CDR3 bases: TGTGCCAGCAGCTTCGAGACAGGGGGAGGCCTAAATGAGCAGTTCTTC.

V is TRBV9 and J is TRBJ2-5, with D perhaps assigned TRBD1 or TRBD2 (5 bases each). Germline lookup yields CDR1 SGDLS and CDR2 YYNGEE. The CDR3 has 14 amino acids. V lost 2 bases and J lost 0, with 8 bases in between. The CDR3 nucleotides read TGTGCCAGCAGCGTGGGACCCTACCAAGAGACCCAGTACTTC. Protein sequence: CASSVGPYQETQYF.

CDR3 sequence (DNA): TGCGCCAGCAGCTCCAGCCTAGCGGGGGGGCCGACTGAGCAGTTCTTC. Encoded protein: CASSSSLAGGPTEQFF. The chain couples TRBV5-1 to TRBJ2-1; 12 bases line up with TRBD2. CDR1 is SGHRS and CDR2 is YFSETQ in the germline V gene. V shed 3 bases and J 9 bases; nucleotides not matched to a gene: 10. The CDR3 is 16 residues long.

The genes are TRBV10-3 and TRBJ2-1; the D is unclear. With 6 bases removed from V and 0 bases from J, the gap between germline ends came to 3 bases. The CDR3 consists of 12 residues. Germline-derived CDR1 and CDR2 are ENHRY and SYGVKD. DNA for the CDR3: TGTGCCATCAGCCTCTCCTACAATGAGCAGTTCTTC. This sequence encodes CAISLSYNEQFF.

The V gene is TRBV10-3, the J gene TRBJ1-1; unclear D gene. Germline V gives CDR1 ENHRY, CDR2 SYGVKD. V gave up 4 bases and J gave up 3 bases, with 6 bases separating them. The CDR3 is made up of 12 amino acids. The CDR3 protein is CAISGLDTEAFF. CDR3 in DNA: TGTGCCATCAGTGGCCTGGACACTGAAGCTTTCTTT.

V is TRBV20-1 and J is TRBJ2-1; TRBD1 matches at 7 bases. CDR1 is DFQATT, CDR2 SNEGSKA, per germline (reference sequence). With V trimmed by 6 bases and J by 10 bases, 6 bases remained unmatched. This CDR3 is 11 amino acids long. The CDR3 DNA follows: TGCAGTGCGAGGGCCAGGGGGGAGCAGTTCTTC. It codes for CSARARGEQFF.

This chain links TRBV27 with TRBJ1-5, with 7 bases fitting TRBD1. Unmatched junction bases numbered 13, after V lost 5 bases and J lost 0 bases. The CDR3 runs to 18 residues. Germline CDR1 and CDR2: MNHEY and SMNVEV (reference sequence). This CDR3 reads CASSVTRDSPYSNQPQHF. CDR3 nucleotides: TGTGCCAGCAGTGTGACCCGGGACAGTCCTTATAGCAATCAGCCCCAGCATTTT.

The chain employs TRBV6-1 and TRBJ2-1; the match to TRBD2 covers 8 bases. This CDR3 contains 14 residues. CDR1 MNHNS and CDR2 SASEGT come from the germline V gene. The trim removed 4 bases at V and 10 bases at J, leaving 9 bases unmatched. The CDR3, as DNA: TGTGCCAGCAGTGCAGTCGGGGGGGCAATCGAGCAGTTCTTC. It codes for CASSAVGGAIEQFF.

The chain links TRBV29-1 to TRBJ1-4; D not resolved. With 4 bases removed from V and 8 bases from J, the gap between germline ends came to 14 bases. The CDR3 totals 13 residues. Germline CDR1 reads SQVTM; CDR2 reads ANQGSEA. The CDR3 spells CSVVFQSGEKLFF. The CDR3 region has the DNA TGCAGCGTTGTCTTCCAGTCCGGCGAAAAACTGTTTTTT.

The rearrangement joins TRBV6-6 to TRBJ2-6; the D gene is possibly TRBD1 (5 bases). The CDR3 consists of 14 residues. Germline V gene data show CDR1 as MNHNY and CDR2 as SVGAGI (reference sequence). Deletions cut 6 bases from V and 0 bases from J, with 6 bases between. CDR3 region: CASRDSSGANVLTF. The CDR3 bases are TGTGCCAGCAGAGACAGCTCTGGGGCCAACGTCCTGACTTTC.

This chain links TRBV11-3 with TRBJ2-7, with 7 bases lining up with TRBD1. The V gene's germline CDR1 is SGHNT and CDR2 YENEEA. Trimming cost V 5 bases and J 6 bases; bases outside gene matches: 4. The CDR3 length is 12 residues. The DNA of the CDR3 is TGTGCCAGCAGCCCAGGGGGATTCGAGCAGTACTTC. It yields the protein CASSPGGFEQYF.

The genes are TRBV6-6 and TRBJ2-5; tentatively, D is TRBD2 (7 bases). There are 12 residues in the CDR3. V dropped 2 bases and J dropped 14 bases, with 15 bases sitting between them. The germline V gene encodes CDR1 MNHNY and CDR2 SVGAGI (reference sequence). The CDR3 is CASSYQGGGPYF. The CDR3, as DNA: TGTGCCAGCAGTTACCAGGGCGGGGGCCCTTACTTC.

The CDR3 is CASSEDGNPRTDTQYF. In DNA, the CDR3 is TGTGCCAGCAGTGAAGACGGAAACCCACGCACAGATACGCAGTATTTT. J is TRBJ2-3 and V is TRBV25-1; D unclear. The CDR3 is 16 residues long. From germline, CDR1 is MGHDK and CDR2 SYGVNS. V lost 2 bases and J lost 1, with 13 bases in between.

Turning to this clone: Other DNA variants within this sample encode the same CDR3. The V call is TRBV7-9, the J call TRBJ2-3, with D uncertain. V was pared by 1 base and J by 3 bases, with 2 bases between. CDR3 length: 12 amino acids. The V gene's germline CDR1 is SEHNR and CDR2 FQNEAQ (reference sequence). CDR3 nucleotides: TGTGCCAGCAGCTTAGATACAGATACGCAGTATTTT. As protein: CASSLDTDTQYF.

The CDR3 reads CASSVDPIGDTQYF. The DNA of the CDR3 is TGTGCCAGCAGCGTGGACCCTATTGGAGATACGCAGTATTTT. The chain recombines TRBV9 with TRBJ2-3; D gene unclear. The CDR3 covers 14 residues. V was clipped by 2 bases and J by 5 bases, with 12 bases between them. Germline V lookup: CDR1 SGDLS, CDR2 YYNGEE.

The V call is TRBV9, the J call TRBJ2-3; D remains ambiguous. The V gene's germline CDR1 is SGDLS and CDR2 YYNGEE. The V and J ends lost 3 bases and 0 bases respectively, with 14 bases between them. CDR3 length equals 16 residues. The CDR3 DNA reads TGTGCCAGCAGCGCGCGCAGAGACACGAGCACAGATACGCAGTATTTT. Protein sequence: CASSARRDTSTDTQYF.

The V gene is TRBV2, the J gene TRBJ1-1; TRBD1 agrees at 8 bases. The trim removed 4 bases at V and 4 bases at J, leaving 5 bases unmatched. The length of the CDR3 is 14 residues. Germline CDR1 and CDR2: SNHLY and FYNNEI. CDR3 sequence (DNA): TGTGCCAGCAGTGCGGAACAGGGGGGCACTGAAGCTTTCTTT. Translation gives CASSAEQGGTEAFF.

The chain recombines TRBV7-3 with TRBJ2-1; D might be TRBD2 (5 bases). V was clipped by 5 bases and J by 8 bases, with 13 bases between them. Germline lookup yields CDR1 SGHTA and CDR2 FQGTGA. CDR3 length: 13 residues. DNA of the CDR3: TGTGCCAGCAGCCTGATTTTGGAGGATGAGCAGTTCTTC. It translates to CASSLILEDEQFF. The variable domain in full, with the rest retrieved from reference TRBV7-3 and TRBJ2-1, is GAGVSQTPSNKVTEKGKYVELRCDPISGHTALYWYRQSLGQGPEFLIYFQGTGAADDSGLPNDRFFAVRPEGSVSTLKIQRTERGDSAVYLCASSLILEDEQFFGPGTRLTVL.